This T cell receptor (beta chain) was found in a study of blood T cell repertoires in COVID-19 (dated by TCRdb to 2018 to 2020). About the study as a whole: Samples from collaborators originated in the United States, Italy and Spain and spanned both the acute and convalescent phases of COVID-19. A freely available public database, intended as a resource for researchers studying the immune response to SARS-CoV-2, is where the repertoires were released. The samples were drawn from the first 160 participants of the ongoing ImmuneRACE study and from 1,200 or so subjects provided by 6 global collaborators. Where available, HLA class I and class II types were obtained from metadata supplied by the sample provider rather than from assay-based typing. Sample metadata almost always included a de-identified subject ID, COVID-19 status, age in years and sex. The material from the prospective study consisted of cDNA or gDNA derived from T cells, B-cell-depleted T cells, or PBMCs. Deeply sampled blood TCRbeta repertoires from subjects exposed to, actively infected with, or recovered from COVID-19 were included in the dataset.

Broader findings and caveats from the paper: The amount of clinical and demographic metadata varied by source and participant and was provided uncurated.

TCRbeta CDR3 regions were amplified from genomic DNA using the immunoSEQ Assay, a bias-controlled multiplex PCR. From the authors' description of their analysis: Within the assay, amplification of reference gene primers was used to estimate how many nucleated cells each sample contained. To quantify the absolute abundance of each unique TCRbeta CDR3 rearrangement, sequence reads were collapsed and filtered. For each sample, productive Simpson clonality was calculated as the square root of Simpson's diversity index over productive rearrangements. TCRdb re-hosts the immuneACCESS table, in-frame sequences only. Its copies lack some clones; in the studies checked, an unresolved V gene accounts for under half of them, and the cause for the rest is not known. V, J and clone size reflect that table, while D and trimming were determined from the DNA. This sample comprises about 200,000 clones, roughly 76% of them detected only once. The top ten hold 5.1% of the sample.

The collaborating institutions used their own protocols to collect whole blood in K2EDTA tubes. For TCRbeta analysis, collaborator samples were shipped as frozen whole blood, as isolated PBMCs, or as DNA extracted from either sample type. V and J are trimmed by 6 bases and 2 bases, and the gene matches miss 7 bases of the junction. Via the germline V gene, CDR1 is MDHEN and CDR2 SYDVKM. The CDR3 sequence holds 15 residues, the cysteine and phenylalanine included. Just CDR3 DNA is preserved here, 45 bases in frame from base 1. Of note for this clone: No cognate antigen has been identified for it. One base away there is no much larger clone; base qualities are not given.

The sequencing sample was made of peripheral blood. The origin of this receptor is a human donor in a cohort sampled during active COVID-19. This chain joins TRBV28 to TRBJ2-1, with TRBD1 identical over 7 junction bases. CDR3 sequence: CASSHTGDPYNEQFF. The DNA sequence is TGTGCCAGCAGCCACACAGGGGATCCCTACAATGAGCAGTTCTTC.